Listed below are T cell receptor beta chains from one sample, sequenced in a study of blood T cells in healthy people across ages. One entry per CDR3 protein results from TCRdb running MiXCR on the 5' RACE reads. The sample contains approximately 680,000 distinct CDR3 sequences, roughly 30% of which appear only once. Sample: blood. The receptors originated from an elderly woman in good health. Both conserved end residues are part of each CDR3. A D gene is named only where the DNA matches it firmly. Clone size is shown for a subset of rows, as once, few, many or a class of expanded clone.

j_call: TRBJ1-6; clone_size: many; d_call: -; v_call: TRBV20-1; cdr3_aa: CSARQGDSPLHF; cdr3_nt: TGCAGTGCTAGACAGGGTGATTCACCCCTCCACTTT
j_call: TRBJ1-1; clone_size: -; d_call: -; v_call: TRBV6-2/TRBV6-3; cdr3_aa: CASSPPDGLEAFF; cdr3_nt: TGTGCCAGCAGCCCCCCCGACGGACTTGAAGCTTTCTTT
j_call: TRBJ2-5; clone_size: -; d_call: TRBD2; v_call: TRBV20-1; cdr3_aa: CSAERGGQETQYF; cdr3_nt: TGCAGTGCCGAGCGGGGGGGCCAAGAGACCCAGTACTTC
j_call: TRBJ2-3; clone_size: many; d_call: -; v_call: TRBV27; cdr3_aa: CASSLGGTSTDTQYF; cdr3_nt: TGTGCCAGCAGCCTTGGAGGAACTAGCACAGATACGCAGTATTTT
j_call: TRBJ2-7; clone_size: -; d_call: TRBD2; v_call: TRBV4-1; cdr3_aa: CASSHSTSGSSYEQYF; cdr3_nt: TGCGCCAGCAGCCACTCTACTAGCGGGAGCTCCTACGAGCAGTACTTC
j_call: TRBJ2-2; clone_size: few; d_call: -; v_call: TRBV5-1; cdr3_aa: CASSADRNTGELFF; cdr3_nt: TGCGCCAGCAGCGCGGACAGGAACACCGGGGAGCTGTTTTTT
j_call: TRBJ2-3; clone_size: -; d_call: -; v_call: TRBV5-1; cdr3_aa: CASSLGRAVTDTQYF; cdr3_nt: TGCGCCAGCAGCTTGGGCAGGGCGGTAACAGATACGCAGTATTTT
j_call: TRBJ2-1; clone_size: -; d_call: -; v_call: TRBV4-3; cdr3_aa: CASSHGTLNEQFF; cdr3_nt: TGCGCCAGCAGCCACGGGACTCTCAATGAGCAGTTCTTC
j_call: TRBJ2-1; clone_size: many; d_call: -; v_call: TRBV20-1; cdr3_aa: CSARVFTSSYNEQFF; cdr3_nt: TGCAGTGCTAGAGTATTTACTTCCTCCTACAATGAGCAGTTCTTC
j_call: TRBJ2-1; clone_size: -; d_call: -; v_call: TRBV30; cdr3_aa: CAWESRSSYNEQFF; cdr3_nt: TGTGCCTGGGAGAGCAGGAGCTCCTACAATGAGCAGTTCTTC
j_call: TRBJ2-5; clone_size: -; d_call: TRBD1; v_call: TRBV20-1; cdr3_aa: CSASRQGQETQYF; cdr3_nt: TGCAGTGCTTCCCGACAGGGCCAAGAGACCCAGTACTTC
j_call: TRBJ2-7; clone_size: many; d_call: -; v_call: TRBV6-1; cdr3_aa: CASRGGRLSYEQYF; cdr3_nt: TGTGCCAGCAGGGGGGGACGGCTCTCCTACGAGCAGTACTTC
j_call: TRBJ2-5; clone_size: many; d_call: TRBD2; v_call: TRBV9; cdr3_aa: CASSERGSGQETQYF; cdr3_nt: TGTGCCAGCAGCGAGCGGGGGAGCGGCCAAGAGACCCAGTACTTC
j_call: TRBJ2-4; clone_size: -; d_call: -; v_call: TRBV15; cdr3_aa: CATSRGVIAKNIQYF; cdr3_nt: TGTGCCACCAGCAGAGGGGTAATAGCCAAAAACATTCAGTACTTC
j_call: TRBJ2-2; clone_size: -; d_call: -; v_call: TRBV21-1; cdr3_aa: CASSIGPRGELFF; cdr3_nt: TGTGCCAGCAGCATAGGCCCTAGGGGGGAGCTGTTTTTT
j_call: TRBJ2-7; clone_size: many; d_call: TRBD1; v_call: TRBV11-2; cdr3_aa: CASSFDRGGYEQYF; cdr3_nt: TGTGCCAGCAGCTTTGACAGGGGTGGCTACGAGCAGTACTTC
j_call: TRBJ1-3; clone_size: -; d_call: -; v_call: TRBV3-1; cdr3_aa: CASSLADFSGNTIYF; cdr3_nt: TGTGCCAGCAGCCTAGCGGACTTCTCTGGAAACACCATATATTTT
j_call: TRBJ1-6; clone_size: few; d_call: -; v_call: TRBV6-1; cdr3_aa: CASSERPFPGIDSPLHF; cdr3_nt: TGTGCCAGCAGTGAAAGACCGTTCCCGGGGATTGATTCACCCCTCCACTTT
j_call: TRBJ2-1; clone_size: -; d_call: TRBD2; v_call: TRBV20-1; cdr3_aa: CSVMVGGGSNEQFF; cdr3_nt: TGCAGTGTAATGGTGGGCGGGGGTAGTAATGAGCAGTTCTTC
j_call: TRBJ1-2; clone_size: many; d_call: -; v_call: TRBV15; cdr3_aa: CATSRAESDYGYTF; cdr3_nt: TGTGCCACCAGCAGAGCGGAGTCCGACTATGGCTACACCTTC
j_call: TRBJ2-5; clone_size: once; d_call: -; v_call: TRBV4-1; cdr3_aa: CASSQITGRETQYF; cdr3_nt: TGCGCCAGCAGCCAAATAACAGGTCGAGAGACCCAGTACTTC
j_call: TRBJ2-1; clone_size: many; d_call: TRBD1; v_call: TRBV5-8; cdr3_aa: CASSWVATGRYNEQFF; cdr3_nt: TGTGCCAGCAGCTGGGTGGCGACAGGGCGATACAATGAGCAGTTCTTC
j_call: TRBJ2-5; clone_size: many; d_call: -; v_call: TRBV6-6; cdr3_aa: CATGTPKETQYF; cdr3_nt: TGTGCCACCGGGACACCGAAAGAGACCCAGTACTTC
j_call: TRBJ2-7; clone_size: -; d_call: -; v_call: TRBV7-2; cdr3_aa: CASRGPSTGKSEQYF; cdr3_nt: TGTGCCAGCAGAGGCCCCTCTACAGGGAAATCCGAGCAGTACTTC
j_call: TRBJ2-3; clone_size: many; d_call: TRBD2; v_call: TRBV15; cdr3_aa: CATSAREGGGAPDTQYF; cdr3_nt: TGTGCCACCAGCGCCCGCGAGGGCGGGGGGGCACCAGATACGCAGTATTTT
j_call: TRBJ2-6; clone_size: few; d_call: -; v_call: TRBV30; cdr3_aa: CAWGPSGANVLTF; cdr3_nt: TGTGCCTGGGGCCCCTCTGGGGCCAACGTCCTGACTTTC
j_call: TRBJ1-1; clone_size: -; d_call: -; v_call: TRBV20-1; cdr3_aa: CSARDRRRGNTEAFF; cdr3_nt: TGCAGTGCTAGAGATAGGAGGCGGGGGAACACTGAAGCTTTCTTT
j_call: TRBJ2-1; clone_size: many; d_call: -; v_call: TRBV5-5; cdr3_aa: CASSLVYRSSYNEQFF; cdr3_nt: TGTGCCAGCAGCTTGGTGTACAGATCCTCCTACAATGAGCAGTTCTTC
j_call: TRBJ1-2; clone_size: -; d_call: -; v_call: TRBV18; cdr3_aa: CASSPSEDSPNGYTF; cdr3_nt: TGTGCCAGCTCACCTTCGGAGGACAGCCCTAATGGCTACACCTTC
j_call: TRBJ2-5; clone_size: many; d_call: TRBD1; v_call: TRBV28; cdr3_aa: CASTSYGPGGSETQYF; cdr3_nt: TGTGCCAGCACCTCATACGGGCCAGGGGGCAGCGAGACCCAGTACTTC
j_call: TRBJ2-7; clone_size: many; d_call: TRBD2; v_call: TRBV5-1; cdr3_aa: CASSFGGGGPPYEQYF; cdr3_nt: TGCGCCAGCAGCTTCGGGGGGGGTGGCCCCCCATACGAGCAGTACTTC
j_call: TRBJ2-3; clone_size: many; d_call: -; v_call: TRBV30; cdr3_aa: CAWSDRPEGGVQYF; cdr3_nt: TGTGCCTGGAGCGACCGGCCGGAGGGTGGGGTGCAGTATTTT
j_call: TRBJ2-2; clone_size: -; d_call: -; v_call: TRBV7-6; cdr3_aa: CASSLVRASTGELFF; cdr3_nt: TGTGCCAGCAGCTTAGTGCGGGCGTCCACCGGGGAGCTGTTTTTT
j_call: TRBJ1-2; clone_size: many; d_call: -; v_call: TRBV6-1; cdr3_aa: CASSEQVSNYGYTF; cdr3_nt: TGTGCCAGCAGTGAACAGGTGTCTAACTATGGCTACACCTTC
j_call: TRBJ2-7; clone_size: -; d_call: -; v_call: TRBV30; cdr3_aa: CAWSSFTGGEQYF; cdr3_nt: TGTGCCTGGAGTAGCTTCACTGGTGGGGAGCAGTACTTC
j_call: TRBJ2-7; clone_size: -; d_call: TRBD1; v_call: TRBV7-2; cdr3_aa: CASSLARDRASYEQYF; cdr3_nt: TGTGCCAGCAGCTTAGCCAGGGACAGGGCTTCCTACGAGCAGTACTTC
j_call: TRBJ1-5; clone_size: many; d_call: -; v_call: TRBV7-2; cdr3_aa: CASSPPGGGGQPQHF; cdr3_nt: TGTGCCAGCAGCCCACCGGGGGGCGGGGGTCAGCCCCAGCATTTT
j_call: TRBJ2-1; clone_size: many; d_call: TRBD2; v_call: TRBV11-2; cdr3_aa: CASSLAGGGIYNEQFF; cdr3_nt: TGTGCCAGCAGCTTAGCCGGGGGGGGGATCTACAATGAGCAGTTCTTC
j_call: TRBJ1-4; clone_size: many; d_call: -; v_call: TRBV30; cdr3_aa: CAWSPEEKLFF; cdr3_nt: TGTGCCTGGAGTCCGGAGGAAAAACTGTTTTTT
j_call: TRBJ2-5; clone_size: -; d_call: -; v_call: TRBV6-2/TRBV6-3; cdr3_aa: CASSYGRTSHGTQYF; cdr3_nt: TGTGCCAGCAGTTATGGGCGGACGTCTCATGGGACCCAGTACTTC
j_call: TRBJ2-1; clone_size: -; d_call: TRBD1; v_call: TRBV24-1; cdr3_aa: CATSDSRDSYNEQFF; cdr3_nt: TGTGCCACCAGTGACTCTCGGGACAGCTACAATGAGCAGTTCTTC
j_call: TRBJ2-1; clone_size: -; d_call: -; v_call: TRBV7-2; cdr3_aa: CASSLDRTTYNEQFF; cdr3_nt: TGTGCCAGCAGCTTAGACAGGACCACCTACAATGAGCAGTTCTTC
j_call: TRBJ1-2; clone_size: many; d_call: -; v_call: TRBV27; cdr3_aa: CATSPRDTNYGYTF; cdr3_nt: TGTGCCACCTCCCCCCGGGACACAAACTATGGCTACACCTTC
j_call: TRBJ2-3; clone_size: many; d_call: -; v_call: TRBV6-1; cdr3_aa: CASSRLGTDTQYF; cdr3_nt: TGTGCCAGCAGTAGGCTAGGCACAGATACGCAGTATTTT
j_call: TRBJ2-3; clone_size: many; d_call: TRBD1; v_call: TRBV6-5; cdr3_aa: CASRGTGRSVDTQYF; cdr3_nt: TGTGCCAGCAGGGGGACAGGGAGATCGGTAGATACGCAGTATTTT
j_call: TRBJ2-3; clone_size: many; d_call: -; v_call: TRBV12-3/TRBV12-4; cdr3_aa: CASSRSVTGDTQYF; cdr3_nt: TGTGCCAGCAGTAGAAGCGTTACGGGAGATACGCAGTATTTT
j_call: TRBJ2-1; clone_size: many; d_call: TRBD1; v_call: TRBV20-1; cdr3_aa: CSARDRGIAGPLLDEQFF; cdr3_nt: TGCAGTGCCCGGGACAGGGGGATAGCGGGGCCCCTATTGGATGAGCAGTTCTTC
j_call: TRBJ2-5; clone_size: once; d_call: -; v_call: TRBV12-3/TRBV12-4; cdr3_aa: CASSLVSSEETQYF; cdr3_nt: TGTGCCAGCAGTTTGGTATCTTCTGAGGAGACCCAGTACTTC
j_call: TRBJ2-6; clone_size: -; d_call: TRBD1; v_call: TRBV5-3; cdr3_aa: CARSHGQAVSGANVLTF; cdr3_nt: TGTGCCAGAAGCCACGGACAGGCCGTCTCTGGGGCCAACGTCCTGACTTTC
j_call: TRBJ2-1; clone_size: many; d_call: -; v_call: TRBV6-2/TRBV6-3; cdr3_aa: CASSYLVRPRHNEQFF; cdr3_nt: TGTGCCAGCAGTTACTTAGTTCGTCCCCGACACAATGAGCAGTTCTTC
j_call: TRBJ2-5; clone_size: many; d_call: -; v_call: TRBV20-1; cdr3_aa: CSARGGVQETQYF; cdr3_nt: TGCAGTGCTAGAGGAGGAGTACAAGAGACCCAGTACTTC
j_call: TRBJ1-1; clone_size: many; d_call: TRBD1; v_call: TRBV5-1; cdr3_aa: CASSPRTGVNTEAFF; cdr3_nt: TGCGCCAGCAGCCCACGGACAGGGGTGAACACTGAAGCTTTCTTT
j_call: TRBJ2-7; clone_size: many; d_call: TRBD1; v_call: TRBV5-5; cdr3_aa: CASSSLSTGISYEQYF; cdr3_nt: TGTGCCAGCAGCTCCCTATCGACAGGGATCTCCTACGAGCAGTACTTC
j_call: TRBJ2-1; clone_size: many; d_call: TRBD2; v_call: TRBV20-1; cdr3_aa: CSAGMGLAEGGEQFF; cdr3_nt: TGCAGTGCTGGAATGGGACTAGCGGAAGGGGGTGAGCAGTTCTTC
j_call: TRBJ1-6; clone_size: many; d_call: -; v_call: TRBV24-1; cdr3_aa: CATSDRTSSYNSPLHF; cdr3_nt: TGTGCCACCAGTGATCGGACGAGCTCCTATAATTCACCCCTCCACTTT
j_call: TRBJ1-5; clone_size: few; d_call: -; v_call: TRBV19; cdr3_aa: CASSRGRNSNQPQHF; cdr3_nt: TGTGCCAGTAGTCGGGGACGGAATAGCAATCAGCCCCAGCATTTT
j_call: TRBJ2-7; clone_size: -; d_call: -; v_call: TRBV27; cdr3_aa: CASSLSWVIPSYEQYF; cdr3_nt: TGTGCCAGCAGTTTATCGTGGGTAATCCCCTCCTACGAGCAGTACTTC